The 15 T cell receptor beta chains presented below share a single source sample, sequenced in a study of T cells after yellow fever vaccination. One entry per CDR3 protein, called by TCRdb with MiXCR from the 5' RACE reads. The table has about 430,000 distinct CDR3 sequences, approximately 19% seen once. The sample was PBMCs, taken before the yellow fever booster vaccination. Receptors were obtained from a man between 18 and 29 years old who received the YFV17D yellow fever vaccine.

The chain recombines TRBV5-5 with TRBJ2-5; D may match TRBD1 or TRBD2 (5 bases each). Looked up from germline, CDR1 is SGHKS and CDR2 is YYEKEE (reference sequence). CDR3 length: 16 amino acids. The V end lost 2 bases, the J end lost 5 bases, and 19 bases lay between the germline ends. In DNA, the CDR3 is TGTGCCAGCAGCTTTCCCCCTGAGGGGTCCGCGGAGACCCAGTACTTC. The encoded protein is CASSFPPEGSAETQYF.

About this clonotype: A much larger clone differs by one base, so this may be a read error. The rearrangement joins TRBV6-5 to TRBJ1-5, with D unresolved. The CDR3 length is 14 residues. Germline CDR1 MNHEY, CDR2 SVGAGI. Written as DNA, the CDR3 is TGTGCCAGCAGCCTGGAGGCGAGCAATCAGCCCAAGCATTTT. Translated: CASSLEASNQPKHF.

The table lists this clonotype with a few counts. The rearrangement uses TRBV24-1 and TRBJ2-2, with D tentatively TRBD1 (6 bases). Germline V gene data show CDR1 as KGHDR and CDR2 as SFDVKD. Trimming stripped 4 bases from V and 4 bases from J, with 9 bases between. The CDR3 consists of 14 residues. CDR3 in DNA: TGTGCCACCAGTGAAGGGGACACCACCGGGGAGCTGTTTTTT. It is translated as CATSEGDTTGELFF.

This clonotype was recorded a few times. The V gene is TRBV5-1, the J gene TRBJ2-2, with TRBD2 matching over 10 bases. With 2 bases clipped from V and 4 bases from J, the junction kept 5 bases outside the gene matches. The CDR3 consists of 16 residues. The V gene's germline CDR1 is SGHRS and CDR2 YFSETQ. DNA for the CDR3: TGCGCCAGCAGCTTTACGAGACTAGCGGGCACCGGGGAGCTGTTTTTT. Translation: CASSFTRLAGTGELFF.

There are a few counts of this clonotype. The CDR3 DNA sequence: TGCGCCAGCAGTGAGTCAGTGGGAAGGCGGTTCTTC. It is translated as CASSESVGRRFF. J is TRBJ2-1 and V is TRBV10-1; D uncertain. V lost 0 bases, J lost 15 bases, and 12 bases lay in between. The CDR3 consists of 12 residues. Germline V CDR1 and CDR2: WNHNN, SYGVQD (reference sequence).

The rearrangement joins TRBV3-1 to TRBJ2-3; D is uncertain. Trimming pared 4 bases from V and 4 bases from J, leaving 18 bases between. The length of the CDR3 is 16 residues. Looked up from germline, CDR1 is LGHDT and CDR2 is YNNKEL (reference sequence). CDR3 DNA sequence: TGTGCCAGCAGCCTCCGGACCTCCTATATGGCAGATACGCAGTATTTT. Protein product: CASSLRTSYMADTQYF.

The table lists this clonotype with a few counts. V gene TRBV19 combines with J gene TRBJ2-7; 9 bases match TRBD2. Germline V gives CDR1 LNHDA, CDR2 SQIVND (reference sequence). This CDR3 comprises 13 residues. J was trimmed by 1 base and V by 11 bases; bases with no gene match: 6. Here the CDR3 reads CAVKGLASYEQYF. CDR3 nucleotide sequence: TGTGCCGTAAAGGGACTAGCATCCTACGAGCAGTACTTC.

This clonotype appeared a few times. The chain has TRBV18 and TRBJ2-1, with D hard to call. The V end lost 4 bases, the J end lost 6 bases, and 10 bases lay between the germline ends. The CDR3 extends over 13 amino acids. Germline CDR1 and CDR2: KGHSH and LQKENI. Written as DNA, the CDR3 is TGTGCCAGCTCACGTGGGGAAAGCAATGAGCAGTTCTTC. Translation: CASSRGESNEQFF.

This clonotype was observed a few times. The rearrangement links TRBV29-1 to TRBJ2-1; D is uncertain. This CDR3 has 13 residues. Trimming took off 7 bases at V and 0 bases at J, with 10 bases between the two ends. Germline CDR1 SQVTM, CDR2 ANQGSEA. The CDR3 loop is CSDLRSSYNEQFF. The CDR3 DNA reads as TGCAGCGACCTTAGAAGCTCCTACAATGAGCAGTTCTTC.

This clonotype was seen only a few times. This chain links TRBV20-1 with TRBJ1-1; D not certain. Looked up from germline, CDR1 is DFQATT and CDR2 is SNEGSKA (reference sequence). This CDR3 comprises 16 residues. V was cut by 8 bases and J by 1 base, with 23 bases left in between. The CDR3 DNA reads as TGCAGTACCTTAGGACGGGAGGTGGCGGCGAACACTGAAGCTTTCTTT. It encodes CSTLGREVAANTEAFF.

This chain uses TRBV20-1 with TRBJ2-3, with D tentatively TRBD2 (6 bases). The CDR3 length is 12 residues. Germline values: CDR1 DFQATT, CDR2 SNEGSKA (reference sequence). The CDR3 DNA sequence: TGCAGCCCCGGGGGTGGCACAGATACGCAGTATTTT. Translated: CSPGGGTDTQYF.

The chain couples TRBV5-1 to TRBJ2-7, with 8 bases fitting TRBD1. From germline, CDR1 is SGHRS and CDR2 YFSETQ. Losses at the gene ends were 1 base for V and 1 base for J; bases not matched to a gene: 4. This CDR3 region has 15 residues. The CDR3 DNA is TGCGCCAGCAGCTTGTGGACAGGGCTATCCTACGAGCAGTACTTC. This translates into CASSLWTGLSYEQYF.

This clonotype has just a few counts. The chain links TRBV4-2 to TRBJ2-2, with D perhaps matching TRBD2 (6 bases). Looked up from germline, CDR1 is LGHNA and CDR2 is YNFKEQ. This CDR3 is built from 16 residues. The V end lost 0 bases, the J end lost 2 bases, and 10 bases lay between the germline ends. As DNA, the CDR3 is TGTGCCAGCAGCCAAGAAGGGACTCAAAACACCGGGGAGCTGTTTTTT. Translation gives CASSQEGTQNTGELFF.

This clonotype was counted between two and nine times. The rearrangement links TRBV19 to TRBJ2-3, with D possibly TRBD1 on 6 matching bases. From germline, CDR1 is LNHDA and CDR2 SQIVND (reference sequence). CDR3 length equals 13 residues. V was clipped by 7 bases and J by 5 bases, with 13 bases between them. CDR3 sequence (DNA): TGTGCCAGTAACTACAGGGTTGGAGATACGCAGTATTTT. It specifies CASNYRVGDTQYF. The full variable domain, with the rest looked up from reference TRBV19 and TRBJ2-3, is DGGITQSPKYLFRKEGQNVTLSCEQNLNHDAMYWYRQDPGQGLRLIYYSQIVNDFQKGDIAEGYSVSREKKESFPLTVTSAQKNPTAFYLCASNYRVGDTQYFGPGTRLTVL.

This rearrangement joins TRBV20-1 to TRBJ1-6, with unresolved D. With 1 base removed from V and 8 bases from J, the gap between germline ends came to 18 bases. This CDR3 is 16 amino acids long. Per the germline V gene, CDR1 is DFQATT and CDR2 is SNEGSKA (reference sequence). The CDR3, as DNA: TGCAGTGCTAGAGGGATCCAACAAGTCGAGGATTCACCCCTCCACTTT. Protein product: CSARGIQQVEDSPLHF.